The source of this TCR beta chain is a study of shared clonotypes between healthy human individuals (dated by TCRdb to the early 2020s). Regarding the research as a whole: The cohort included a few men and two women between 18 and 49 years of age. Each donor's leukapheresis produced roughly between roughly 0.85 and 10 billion PBMCs. For each donor, CD4 naive and CD4 memory were each run on three plates, CD8 naive on two plates, and CD8 memory on one plate. To increase sequencing depth and limit assay-specific biases, different laboratories used diverse techniques to prepare libraries and sequence TCR repertoires. The study deeply sequenced blood TCR repertoires of five healthy adults to estimate repertoire size and the extent of clonotype sharing between individuals.

Comment on this clone: Its target antigen remains unknown. Per-base qualities were not stored, and no clone one base away is much larger.

Findings and caveats that apply to the study as a whole: Higher generation probabilities were observed for clonotypes shared by all four sorted-subset donors than for non-shared clonotypes. The small number of donors limited the genetic and exposure-history diversity represented. Sampling was restricted to blood, and TCR repertoires in tissues likely differ from the TCR repertoires found in blood. When several donors were compared, the shared fraction of clonotypes was around 5% for naive CD4, 3% to 4% for naive CD8, 2.3% for memory CD4, and less than 0.5% for memory CD8. Even with the large sequencing depth, rarefaction of the sorted-subset datasets indicated that sequencing was incomplete. Pairwise subsampling led to the expectation that sequencing depth would affect the degree of clonotype sharing among donors. Naive subsets generally had larger estimated clonotype richness than memory subsets did.

Using the deep immunoSEQ assay, TCR CDR3 regions were amplified from genomic DNA by multiplex PCR. Extracted genomic DNA from each cell subset was spread evenly across all wells of several immunoSEQ 96-well plates, with each plate serving as a replicate. Each replicate PCR for sorted subsets received around 210 ng genomic DNA, equal to roughly 30,000 T cell genomes. Purified libraries were quantified with a Qubit 3.0 fluorometer, sized on a Bioanalyzer 2100, and re-quantified with the KAPA Library Quantification kit. Each immunoSEQ 96-well plate was sequenced on its own single-read 150-cycle Illumina NextSeq 550 flow cell. Regarding the original processing steps: Because the immunoSEQ output included only junctional sequences and no quality scores, the filtering could not be the same as the filtering used for full-length reads. Sequences were annotated with PyIR, a Python wrapper for IgBLAST v1.9, and V/J genes and CDR3 were assigned using IMGT germline references. Reads with weak V/J assignments (E-value above 1e-6), missing CDR3, stop codons, out-of-frame junctions, or ambiguous translated residues were removed. V3J clonotypes were defined as sequences sharing the same inferred V gene, J gene, and CDR3 amino acid sequence. The percentage overlap between two repertoires was calculated by dividing the number of shared unique clonotypes by the size of the smaller repertoire. RTK rarefaction, the Chao1 estimator, and Recon v2.1 estimates of unobserved clonotypes were used to assess repertoire richness. For all TCRbeta clonotypes obtained by the gDNA method from a few donors, generation probabilities were computed with OLGA. TCRdb holds this immuneACCESS table with in-frame rearrangements only. Some clones are missing; in checked studies, unresolved V genes explain under half, and the rest has no known cause. The DNA gave D and trimming, while V, J and clone size come from that table. The sample includes 1.5 million to 2.5 million clones, with about 94% observed a single time. Of the sample, 1% to 1.5% falls within the top ten clones.

For the CD8 naive samples, CD45RO-negative cells were positively selected for CCR7, yielding a CD45RA+CCR7+ population from which TemRA cells were excluded. Healthy HIV-negative adults with no recently reported acute infections or vaccinations were included as donors. Every donor was a Caucasian adult residing in Nashville, Tennessee, USA. After blood collection by leukapheresis, PBMCs were isolated using Ficoll-Histopaque density gradient centrifugation and then cryopreserved in the vapor phase of liquid nitrogen. Purity and quantity of every magnetically sorted T cell population were checked by analytical flow cytometry. Genomic DNA was isolated from each sorted fraction and quantified by UV absorbance on a Nanodrop 2000c. The CDR3 runs 16 residues from the cysteine to the phenylalanine. Only the CDR3 DNA is retained, 48 bases long and in frame from the first base. The V end gives up 5 bases and the J end 0 bases, leaving 9 bases in the junction not matched to a gene. CDR1 is given as SNHLY and CDR2 as FYNNEI, both from the germline V gene.

Sequencing used naive CD8+ T cells sorted from blood. The intended sense of this specimen's cell subset or site label: CD45RA+CCR7+. The sequence is built from TRBV2 and TRBJ1-1, with 7 bases matching TRBD1. The clonotype comes from a man between 18 and 29 years old in good health. The nucleotide sequence is TGTGCCAGCAGTCTTCGACAGGGATCAATGAACACTGAAGCTTTCTTT. Its product reads: CASSLRQGSMNTEAFF.